The 9 T cell receptor beta chains below come from one sample, sequenced in a study of T cells in Graves' hyperthyroidism and ophthalmopathy (dated by TCRdb to the late 2010s). Libraries were made using multiplex PCR. The run used an Illumina HiSeq 2000. TCR beta CDR3 regions were amplified from RNA transcripts. A first-round RT-PCR of the TCR CDR3 used the HTBI primer set with the Qiagen OneStep RT-PCR kit. TCRdb reworked the public reads: Q25 trimming with fastp, MiXCR clone assembly, productive beta chains retained. Rows with a matching CDR3 protein are joined into one entry that keeps the most common DNA and genes. Within this sample are 400,000 or so distinct CDR3 sequences, with roughly 14% of them counted one time only. Around a fifth of the sample lies in the top ten. Material: blood. The receptor source for this set is a woman aged 25 to 39 with Graves' ophthalmopathy.

As regards this clonotype: Given a much more abundant clone one base away, this may be a read error. The CDR3 sequence: CASSPLGRMSVRSGSDTQYF. In nucleotides, the CDR3 is TGTGCCAGCTCACCCCTTGGACGGATGTCGGTCCGTTCGGGATCAGATACGCAGTATTTT. The chain has TRBV18 and TRBJ2-3; possibly TRBD2 for D (5 bases). Germline lookup yields CDR1 KGHSH and CDR2 LQKENI. V was trimmed by 3 bases and J by 4 bases, leaving 29 bases between them. The CDR3 consists of 20 residues.

In this sample, this clonotype turned up many times. The chain is built from TRBV30 and TRBJ2-2; TRBD1 or TRBD2 may be the D gene (5 bases each). The CDR3 runs 11 residues. Germline assignment: CDR1 GTSNPN and CDR2 SVGIG (reference sequence). V was cut by 4 bases and J by 13 bases, with 13 bases left in between. The CDR3 DNA reads as TGTGCCTGGACGGGGCTCGCCGGGCTGTTTTTT. This gives the protein CAWTGLAGLFF.

This clonotype was detected many times. The V call is TRBV20-1, the J call TRBJ2-6; D not certain. Trimming took 2 bases from V and 3 from J, leaving 11 bases between them. This CDR3 comprises 15 residues. Germline V gene sequence: CDR1 DFQATT, CDR2 SNEGSKA (reference sequence). CDR3 nucleotide sequence: TGCAGTGCTAGATCACCCCCGCTTGGGGCCAACGTCCTGACTTTC. This sequence encodes CSARSPPLGANVLTF.

At least ten counts were recorded for this clonotype. The chain is built from TRBV27 and TRBJ2-7, with D perhaps matching TRBD2 (7 bases). CDR3 size: 15 residues. Looked up from germline, CDR1 is MNHEY and CDR2 is SMNVEV (reference sequence). Between the trimmed V and J ends, which lost 6 bases and 2 bases, there was a span of 17 bases. This chain's CDR3 is CASSRGAARPYEQYF. The CDR3 bases are TGTGCCAGCAGCCGGGGGGCGGCCAGACCCTACGAGCAGTACTTC.

This clonotype was seen at least ten times. The chain employs TRBV11-1 and TRBJ1-1; the D gene is possibly TRBD1 (5 bases). V was clipped by 4 bases and J by 4 bases, with 16 bases between them. Germline-derived CDR1 and CDR2 are SGHAT and FQDESV (reference sequence). This CDR3 region has 15 residues. The CDR3 sequence: CASSSRRGRGTEAFF. In nucleotides, the CDR3 is TGTGCCAGCAGCTCCCGCCGGGGGAGAGGCACTGAAGCTTTCTTT.

The J gene is TRBJ2-6, the V gene TRBV19, with no clear D. Germline CDR1 LNHDA, CDR2 SQIVND (reference sequence). The V end lost 0 bases, the J end lost 0 bases, and 0 bases lay between the germline ends. The CDR3 sequence is 14 residues long. CDR3 nucleotides: TGTGCCAGTAGTATAGACTCTGGGGCCAACGTCCTGACTTTC. Translated, it gives CASSIDSGANVLTF.

This clonotype came up many times. V gene TRBV4-1 combines with J gene TRBJ1-6; the D gene is possibly TRBD1 (5 bases). Trimming removed 4 bases from V and 7 bases from J, with 17 bases in between. CDR3 length: 16 residues. Germline CDR1 MGHRA, CDR2 YSYEKL. Here the CDR3 reads CASSPRGGVGNSPLHF. The CDR3, as DNA: TGCGCCAGCAGCCCCAGAGGAGGGGTAGGAAATTCACCCCTCCACTTT.

This clonotype came up many times. The chain joins TRBV12-3 or TRBV12-4 to TRBJ2-3, with 7 bases matching TRBD1. Losses at the gene ends were 5 bases for V and 4 bases for J; bases not matched to a gene: 12. This CDR3 region has 16 residues. CDR3 sequence reads: CASSPHPWTGSDTQYF. The CDR3 nucleotides are TGTGCCAGCAGTCCCCACCCCTGGACAGGTTCAGATACGCAGTATTTT.

This clonotype was observed many times. The chain combines TRBV7-8 with TRBJ1-1, with TRBD1 as a possible D gene (5 bases). CDR1 and CDR2 (germline): SGHVS, FQNEAQ. The V end lost 2 bases, the J end lost 0 bases, and 7 bases lay between the germline ends. This CDR3 comprises 14 residues. CDR3 DNA sequence: TGTGCCAGCAGCTTACTGGACATGAACACTGAAGCTTTCTTT. The encoded protein is CASSLLDMNTEAFF.